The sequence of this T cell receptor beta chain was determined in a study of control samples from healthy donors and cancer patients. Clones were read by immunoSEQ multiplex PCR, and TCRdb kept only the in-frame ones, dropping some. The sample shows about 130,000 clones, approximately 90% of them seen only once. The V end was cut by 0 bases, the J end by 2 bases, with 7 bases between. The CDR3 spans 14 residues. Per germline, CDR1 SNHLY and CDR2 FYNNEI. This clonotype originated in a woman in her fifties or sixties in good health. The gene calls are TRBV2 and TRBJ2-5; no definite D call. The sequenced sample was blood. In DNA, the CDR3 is TGTGCCAGCAGTGAAGCAGGGCGACAAGAGACCCAGTACTTC. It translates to CASSEAGRQETQYF. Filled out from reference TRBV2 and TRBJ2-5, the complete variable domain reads EPEVTQTPSHQVTQMGQEVILRCVPISNHLYFYWYRQILGQKVEFLVSFYNNEISEKSEIFDDQFSVERPDGSNFTLKIRSTKLEDSAMYFCASSEAGRQETQYFGPGTRLLVL.